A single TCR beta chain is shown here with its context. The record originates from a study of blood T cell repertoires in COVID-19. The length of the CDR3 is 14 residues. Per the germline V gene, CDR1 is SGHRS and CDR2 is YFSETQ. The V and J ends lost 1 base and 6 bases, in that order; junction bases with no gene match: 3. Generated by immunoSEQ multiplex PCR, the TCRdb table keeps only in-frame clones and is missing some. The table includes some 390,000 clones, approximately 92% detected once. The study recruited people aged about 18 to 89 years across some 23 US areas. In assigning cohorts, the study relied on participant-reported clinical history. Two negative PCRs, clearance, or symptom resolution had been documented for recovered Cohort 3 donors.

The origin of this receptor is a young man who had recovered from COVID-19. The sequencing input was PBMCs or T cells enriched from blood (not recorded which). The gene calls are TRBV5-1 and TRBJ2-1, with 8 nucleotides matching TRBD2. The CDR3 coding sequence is TGCGCCAGCAGCTTGTTCGCGGGAGGCAATGAGCAGTTCTTC. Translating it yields CASSLFAGGNEQFF. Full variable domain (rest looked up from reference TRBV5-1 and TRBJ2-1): KAGVTQTPRYLIKTRGQQVTLSCSPISGHRSVSWYQQTPGQGLQFLFEYFSETQRNKGNFPGRFSGRQFSNSRSEMNVSTLELGDSALYLCASSLFAGGNEQFFGPGTRLTVL.